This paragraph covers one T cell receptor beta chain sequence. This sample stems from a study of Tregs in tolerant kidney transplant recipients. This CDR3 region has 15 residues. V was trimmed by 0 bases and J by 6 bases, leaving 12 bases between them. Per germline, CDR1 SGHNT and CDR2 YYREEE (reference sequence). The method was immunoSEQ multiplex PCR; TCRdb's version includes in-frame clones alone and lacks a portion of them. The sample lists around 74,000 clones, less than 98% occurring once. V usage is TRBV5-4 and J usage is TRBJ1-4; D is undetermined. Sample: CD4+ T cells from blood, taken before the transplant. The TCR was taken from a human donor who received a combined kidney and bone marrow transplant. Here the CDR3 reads CASSLGLSGDEKLFF. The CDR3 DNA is TGTGCCAGCAGCTTGGGACTTTCGGGTGATGAAAAACTGTTTTTT.